This is a list of T cell receptor beta chains from one sample in a study of OX40 agonist ivuxolimab in advanced cancers. The data were produced by immunoSEQ multiplex PCR, yet TCRdb's version contains in-frame clones alone and is incomplete. The table includes 55,000 to 70,000 clones, around 87% detected once. The sample in question was CD4+ or CD8+ T cells sorted from blood, obtained in a trial of the OX40 agonist ivuxolimab. The receptors stem from an adult with an advanced solid tumor such as melanoma, head and neck, liver or kidney cancer. The CDR3 runs from the conserved cysteine through the conserved F or W. The D gene is left open where the match is weak. Only part of the rows carry a size: once, few, many, or a class if the clone is expanded.

D gene: TRBD2; clone size: NA; J gene: TRBJ2-1; V gene: TRBV5-4; CDR3 protein: CASSPRGGVNNEQFF; CDR3 DNA: TGTGCCAGCAGCCCACGGGGGGGGGTTAACAATGAGCAGTTCTTC
D gene: NA; clone size: NA; J gene: TRBJ1-4; V gene: TRBV2; CDR3 protein: CASSGRGANEKLFF; CDR3 DNA: TGTGCCAGCAGTGGGAGGGGGGCTAATGAAAAACTGTTTTTT
D gene: TRBD2; clone size: NA; J gene: TRBJ2-3; V gene: TRBV7-9; CDR3 protein: CASSLSGGATDTQYF; CDR3 DNA: TGTGCCAGCAGCTTAAGCGGGGGGGCGACAGATACGCAGTATTTT
D gene: NA; clone size: NA; J gene: TRBJ2-3; V gene: TRBV5-1; CDR3 protein: CASSLAGGGALGRDTQYF; CDR3 DNA: TGCGCCAGCAGCTTGGCCGGAGGGGGGGCCTTAGGTCGAGATACGCAGTATTTT
D gene: TRBD2; clone size: NA; J gene: TRBJ2-3; V gene: TRBV7-2; CDR3 protein: CASSSPIQTSGGGNTQYF; CDR3 DNA: TGTGCCAGCAGCTCCCCCATTCAGACTAGCGGGGGAGGAAATACGCAGTATTTT
D gene: NA; clone size: NA; J gene: TRBJ2-2; V gene: TRBV18; CDR3 protein: CASSPGQVQTGELFF; CDR3 DNA: TGTGCCAGCTCACCAGGCCAGGTTCAAACCGGGGAGCTGTTTTTT
D gene: TRBD1; clone size: NA; J gene: TRBJ2-3; V gene: TRBV5-1; CDR3 protein: CASSTGQVTDTQYF; CDR3 DNA: TGCGCCAGCAGCACGGGACAGGTCACAGATACGCAGTATTTT
D gene: NA; clone size: NA; J gene: TRBJ2-2; V gene: TRBV9; CDR3 protein: CASSGKGRNTGELFF; CDR3 DNA: TGTGCCAGCAGCGGGAAGGGGAGGAACACCGGGGAGCTGTTTTTT
D gene: TRBD1; clone size: NA; J gene: TRBJ1-4; V gene: TRBV15; CDR3 protein: CATSSLGQGSEKLFF; CDR3 DNA: TGTGCCACCAGCAGCTTGGGACAGGGATCTGAAAAACTGTTTTTT
D gene: NA; clone size: NA; J gene: TRBJ1-4; V gene: TRBV18; CDR3 protein: CASSPENKPGGEKLFF; CDR3 DNA: TGTGCCAGCTCACCGGAGAACAAGCCCGGGGGTGAAAAACTGTTTTTT
D gene: TRBD1; clone size: NA; J gene: TRBJ1-6; V gene: TRBV6-1; CDR3 protein: CASRPLDRDNSPLHF; CDR3 DNA: TGTGCCAGCAGGCCCCTGGACAGGGATAATTCACCCCTCCACTTT
D gene: TRBD2; clone size: NA; J gene: TRBJ2-3; V gene: TRBV27; CDR3 protein: CASSLIRTSGNTDTQYF; CDR3 DNA: TGTGCCAGCAGTTTAATCCGGACTAGCGGCAACACAGATACGCAGTATTTT
D gene: TRBD2; clone size: NA; J gene: TRBJ2-5; V gene: TRBV9; CDR3 protein: CASSRGLAGGPLETQYF; CDR3 DNA: TGTGCCAGCAGCCGTGGGCTAGCGGGGGGGCCCCTTGAGACCCAGTACTTC
D gene: TRBD1; clone size: NA; J gene: TRBJ2-2; V gene: TRBV7-9; CDR3 protein: CASSRGQGRTGELFF; CDR3 DNA: TGTGCCAGCAGCCGCGGACAGGGAAGGACCGGGGAGCTGTTTTTT
D gene: NA; clone size: NA; J gene: TRBJ1-5; V gene: TRBV5-1; CDR3 protein: CASSPTTGNQPQHF; CDR3 DNA: TGCGCCAGCAGCCCAACTACAGGTAATCAGCCCCAGCATTTT
D gene: NA; clone size: NA; J gene: TRBJ1-2; V gene: TRBV10-3; CDR3 protein: CAIRPVNNYGYTF; CDR3 DNA: TGTGCCATCCGGCCGGTAAATAACTATGGCTACACCTTC
D gene: TRBD2; clone size: NA; J gene: TRBJ2-1; V gene: TRBV18; CDR3 protein: CASSPGGSYNEQFF; CDR3 DNA: TGTGCCAGCTCGCCGGGGGGTTCCTACAATGAGCAGTTCTTC
D gene: NA; clone size: once; J gene: TRBJ2-3; V gene: TRBV7-9; CDR3 protein: CASSLRQGTDTQYF; CDR3 DNA: TGTGCCAGCAGCTTGAGACAGGGCACAGATACGCAGTATTTT
D gene: TRBD1; clone size: NA; J gene: TRBJ2-2; V gene: TRBV14; CDR3 protein: CASSRTGRGELFF; CDR3 DNA: TGTGCCAGCAGCCGGACAGGCCGCGGGGAGCTGTTTTTT
D gene: NA; clone size: NA; J gene: TRBJ1-1; V gene: TRBV29-1; CDR3 protein: CSVVADLTEAFF; CDR3 DNA: TGCAGCGTTGTGGCGGATCTCACTGAAGCTTTCTTT
D gene: NA; clone size: NA; J gene: TRBJ1-4; V gene: TRBV11-2; CDR3 protein: CASSPPPGWEVGKLFF; CDR3 DNA: TGTGCCAGCAGCCCCCCGCCCGGCTGGGAAGTTGGGAAACTGTTTTTT
D gene: NA; clone size: NA; J gene: TRBJ1-4; V gene: TRBV5-1; CDR3 protein: CASSSWDDGEKLFF; CDR3 DNA: TGCGCCAGCAGCTCGTGGGACGATGGGGAAAAACTGTTTTTT
D gene: NA; clone size: NA; J gene: TRBJ2-3; V gene: TRBV18; CDR3 protein: CASSPASRRDTQYF; CDR3 DNA: TGTGCCAGCTCACCTGCTTCTAGAAGAGATACGCAGTATTTT
D gene: NA; clone size: once; J gene: TRBJ1-4; V gene: TRBV14; CDR3 protein: CASSPGGLNEKLFF; CDR3 DNA: TGTGCCAGCAGCCCCGGTGGCCTTAATGAAAAACTGTTTTTT
D gene: TRBD1; clone size: NA; J gene: TRBJ1-2; V gene: TRBV6-1; CDR3 protein: CASSENTATGLGGYTF; CDR3 DNA: TGTGCCAGCAGTGAAAATACGGCGACAGGGTTGGGAGGCTACACCTTC
D gene: TRBD1; clone size: NA; J gene: TRBJ2-5; V gene: TRBV5-8; CDR3 protein: CASNWDRGYQETQYF; CDR3 DNA: TGTGCCAGCAACTGGGACAGGGGCTACCAAGAGACCCAGTACTTC
D gene: NA; clone size: NA; J gene: TRBJ1-1; V gene: TRBV19; CDR3 protein: CASSIDPAGWANTEAFF; CDR3 DNA: TGTGCCAGTAGTATAGATCCCGCAGGGTGGGCGAACACTGAAGCTTTCTTT